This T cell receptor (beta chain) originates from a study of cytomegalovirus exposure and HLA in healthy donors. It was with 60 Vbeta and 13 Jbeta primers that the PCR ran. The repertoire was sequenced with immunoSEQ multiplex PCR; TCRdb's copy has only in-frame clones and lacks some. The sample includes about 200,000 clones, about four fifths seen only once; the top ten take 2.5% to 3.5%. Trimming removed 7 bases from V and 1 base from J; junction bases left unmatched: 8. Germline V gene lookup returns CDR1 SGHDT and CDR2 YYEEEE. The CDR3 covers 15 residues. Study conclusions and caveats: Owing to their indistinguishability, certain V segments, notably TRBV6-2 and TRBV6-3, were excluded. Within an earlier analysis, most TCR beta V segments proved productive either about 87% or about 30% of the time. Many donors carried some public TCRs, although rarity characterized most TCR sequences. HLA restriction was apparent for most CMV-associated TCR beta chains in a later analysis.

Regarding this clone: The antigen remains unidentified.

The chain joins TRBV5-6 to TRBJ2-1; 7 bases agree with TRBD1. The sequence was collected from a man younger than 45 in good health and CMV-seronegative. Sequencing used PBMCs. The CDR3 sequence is CASERQGWSYNEQFF. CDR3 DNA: TGTGCCAGCGAAAGACAGGGCTGGTCCTACAATGAGCAGTTCTTC.